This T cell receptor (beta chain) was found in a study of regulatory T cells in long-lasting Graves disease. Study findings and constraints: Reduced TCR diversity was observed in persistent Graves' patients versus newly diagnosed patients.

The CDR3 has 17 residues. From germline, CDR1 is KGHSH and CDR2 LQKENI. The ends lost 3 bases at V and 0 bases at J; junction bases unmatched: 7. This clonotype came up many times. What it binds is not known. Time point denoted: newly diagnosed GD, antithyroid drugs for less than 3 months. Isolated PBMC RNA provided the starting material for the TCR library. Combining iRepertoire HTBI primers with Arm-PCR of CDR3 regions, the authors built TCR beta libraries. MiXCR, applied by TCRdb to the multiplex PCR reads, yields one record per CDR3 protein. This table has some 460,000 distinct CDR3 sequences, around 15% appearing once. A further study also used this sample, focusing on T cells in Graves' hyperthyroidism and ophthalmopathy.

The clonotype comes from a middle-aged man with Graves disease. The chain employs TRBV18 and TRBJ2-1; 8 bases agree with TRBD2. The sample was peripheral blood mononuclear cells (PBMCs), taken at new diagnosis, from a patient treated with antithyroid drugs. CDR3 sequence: CASSPAGSGGSYNEQFF. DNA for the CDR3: TGTGCCAGCTCACCGGCGGGGAGCGGGGGCTCCTACAATGAGCAGTTCTTC.